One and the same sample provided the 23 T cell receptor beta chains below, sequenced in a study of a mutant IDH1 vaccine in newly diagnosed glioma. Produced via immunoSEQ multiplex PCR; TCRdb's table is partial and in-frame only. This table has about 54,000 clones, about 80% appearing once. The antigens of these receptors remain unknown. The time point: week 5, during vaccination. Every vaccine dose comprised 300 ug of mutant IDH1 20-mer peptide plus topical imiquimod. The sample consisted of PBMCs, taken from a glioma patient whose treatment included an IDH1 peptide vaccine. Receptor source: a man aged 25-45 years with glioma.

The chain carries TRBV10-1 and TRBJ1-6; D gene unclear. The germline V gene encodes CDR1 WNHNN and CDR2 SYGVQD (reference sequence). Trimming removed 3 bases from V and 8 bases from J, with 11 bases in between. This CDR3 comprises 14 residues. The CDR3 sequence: CASSDGPVDSPLHF. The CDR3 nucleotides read TGCGCCAGCAGTGACGGCCCTGTGGATTCACCCCTCCACTTT.

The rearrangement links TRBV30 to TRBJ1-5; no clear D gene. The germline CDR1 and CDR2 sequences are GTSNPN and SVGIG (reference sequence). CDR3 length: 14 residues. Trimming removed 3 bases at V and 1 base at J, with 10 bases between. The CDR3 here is CAWSELGSNQPQHF. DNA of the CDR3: TGTGCCTGGAGCGAGCTAGGAAGCAATCAGCCCCAGCATTTT.

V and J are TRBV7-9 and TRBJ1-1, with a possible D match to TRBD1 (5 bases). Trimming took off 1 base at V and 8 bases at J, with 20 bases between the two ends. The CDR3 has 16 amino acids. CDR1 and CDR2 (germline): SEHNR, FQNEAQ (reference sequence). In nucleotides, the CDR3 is TGTGCCAGCAGCTTAGGGGGCGGGGTCCTCCGGGCGGAAGCTTTCTTT. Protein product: CASSLGGGVLRAEAFF.

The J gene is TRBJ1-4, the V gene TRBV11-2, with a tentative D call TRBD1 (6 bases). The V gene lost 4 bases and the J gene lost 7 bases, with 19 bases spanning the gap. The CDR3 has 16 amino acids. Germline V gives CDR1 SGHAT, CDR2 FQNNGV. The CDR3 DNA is TGTGCCAGCAGCTCATGGGACACCGGGAGGTTTGAAAAACTGTTTTTT. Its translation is CASSSWDTGRFEKLFF.

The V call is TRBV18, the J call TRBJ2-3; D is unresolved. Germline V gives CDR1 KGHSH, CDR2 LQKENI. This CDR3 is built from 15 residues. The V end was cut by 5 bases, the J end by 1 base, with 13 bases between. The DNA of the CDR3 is TGTGCCAGCTCAATAGGGCCCTCCCGCACAGATACGCAGTATTTT. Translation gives CASSIGPSRTDTQYF.

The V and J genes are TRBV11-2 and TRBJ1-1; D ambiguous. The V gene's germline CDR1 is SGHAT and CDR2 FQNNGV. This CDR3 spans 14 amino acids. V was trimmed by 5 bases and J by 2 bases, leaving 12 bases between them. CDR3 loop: CASSPRGDNTEAFF. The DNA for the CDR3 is TGTGCCAGCAGCCCCAGAGGAGATAACACTGAAGCTTTCTTT.

The CDR3 DNA reads as TGTGCCATCGGATCAGTAGAGACCCAGTACTTC. Its protein is CAIGSVETQYF. This chain joins TRBV10-3 and TRBJ2-5; no definite D call. Germline V gene data show CDR1 as ENHRY and CDR2 as SYGVKD. Deletions cut 8 bases from V and 4 bases from J, with 8 bases between. There are 11 residues in the CDR3.

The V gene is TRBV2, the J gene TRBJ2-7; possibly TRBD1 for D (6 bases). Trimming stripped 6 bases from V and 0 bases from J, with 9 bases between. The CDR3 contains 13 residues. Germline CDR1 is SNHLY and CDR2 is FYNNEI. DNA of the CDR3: TGTGCCAGCAGACAGGGCCTCTCCTACGAGCAGTACTTC. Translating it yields CASRQGLSYEQYF.

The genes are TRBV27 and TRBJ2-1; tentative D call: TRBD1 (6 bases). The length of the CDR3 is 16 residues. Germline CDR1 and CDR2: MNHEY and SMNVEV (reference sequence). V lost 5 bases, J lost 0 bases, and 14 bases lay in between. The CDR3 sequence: CASSLILDSSYNEQFF. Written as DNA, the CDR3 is TGTGCCAGCAGTCTTATACTGGACAGCTCCTACAATGAGCAGTTCTTC.

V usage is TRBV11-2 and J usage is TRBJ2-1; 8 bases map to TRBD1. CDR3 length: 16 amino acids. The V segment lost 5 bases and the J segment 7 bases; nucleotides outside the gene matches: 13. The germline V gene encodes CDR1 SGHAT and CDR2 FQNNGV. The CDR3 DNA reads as TGTGCCAGCAGCCAACCCGGACAGGGCTTTAGGAATGAGCAGTTCTTC. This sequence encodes CASSQPGQGFRNEQFF.

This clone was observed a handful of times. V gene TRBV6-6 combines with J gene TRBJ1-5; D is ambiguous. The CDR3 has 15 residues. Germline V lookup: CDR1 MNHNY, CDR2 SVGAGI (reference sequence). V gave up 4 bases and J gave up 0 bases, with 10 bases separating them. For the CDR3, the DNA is TGTGCCAGCAGTTTACTGATACATAGCAATCAGCCCCAGCATTTT. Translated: CASSLLIHSNQPQHF.

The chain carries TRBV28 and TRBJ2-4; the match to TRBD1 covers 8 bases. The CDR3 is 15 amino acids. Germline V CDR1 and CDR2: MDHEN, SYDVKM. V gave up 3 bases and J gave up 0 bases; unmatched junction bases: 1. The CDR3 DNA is TGTGCCAGCAGTTTCAGGGGGCTAGCCAAAAACATTCAGTACTTC. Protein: CASSFRGLAKNIQYF.

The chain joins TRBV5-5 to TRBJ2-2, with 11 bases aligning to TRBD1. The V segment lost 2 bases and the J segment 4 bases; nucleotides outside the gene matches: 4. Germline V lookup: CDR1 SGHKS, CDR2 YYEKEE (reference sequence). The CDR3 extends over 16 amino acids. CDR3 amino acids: CASSLTGQGGTGELFF. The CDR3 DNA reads TGTGCCAGCAGCTTAACGGGACAGGGGGGCACCGGGGAGCTGTTTTTT. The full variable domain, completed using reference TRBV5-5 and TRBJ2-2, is DAGVTQSPTHLIKTRGQQVTLRCSPISGHKSVSWYQQVLGQGPQFIFQYYEKEERGRGNFPDRFSARQFPNYSSELNVNALLLGDSALYLCASSLTGQGGTGELFFGEGSRLTVL.

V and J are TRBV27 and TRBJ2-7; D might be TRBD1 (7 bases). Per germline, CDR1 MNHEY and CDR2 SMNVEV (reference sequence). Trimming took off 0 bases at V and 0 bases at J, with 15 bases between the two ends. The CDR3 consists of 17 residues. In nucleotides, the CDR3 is TGTGCCAGCAGTTTATCTATAACGCGGGACAGCTCCTACGAGCAGTACTTC. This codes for CASSLSITRDSSYEQYF.

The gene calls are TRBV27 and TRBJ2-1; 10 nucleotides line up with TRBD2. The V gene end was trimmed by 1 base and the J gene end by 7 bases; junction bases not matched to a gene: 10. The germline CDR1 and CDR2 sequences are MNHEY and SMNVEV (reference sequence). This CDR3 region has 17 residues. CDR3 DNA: TGTGCCAGCAGTTTATTGGCCGCAGCGGGGGGGCTTAATGAGCAGTTCTTC. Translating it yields CASSLLAAAGGLNEQFF.

The CDR3 DNA sequence: TGCGCCAGCAGCTTGTCTGCCGGACAGAACTATGGCTACACCTTC. Its protein is CASSLSAGQNYGYTF. The gene calls are TRBV5-1 and TRBJ1-2, with D tentatively TRBD1 (6 bases). V was cut by 1 base and J by 2 bases, with 12 bases left in between. The CDR3 extends over 15 amino acids. CDR1 and CDR2 from the germline V gene are SGHRS and YFSETQ.

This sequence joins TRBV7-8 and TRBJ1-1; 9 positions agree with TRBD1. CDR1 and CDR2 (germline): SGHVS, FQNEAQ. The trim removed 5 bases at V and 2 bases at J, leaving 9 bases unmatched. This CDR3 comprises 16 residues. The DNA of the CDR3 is TGTGCCAGCAGCGTACACAGGGGGCTGATTAACACTGAAGCTTTCTTT. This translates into CASSVHRGLINTEAFF. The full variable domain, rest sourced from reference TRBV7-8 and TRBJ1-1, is GAGVSQSPRYKVAKRGQDVALRCDPISGHVSLFWYQQALGQGPEFLTYFQNEAQLDKSGLPSDRFFAERPEGSVSTLKIQRTQQEDSAVYLCASSVHRGLINTEAFFGQGTRLTVV.

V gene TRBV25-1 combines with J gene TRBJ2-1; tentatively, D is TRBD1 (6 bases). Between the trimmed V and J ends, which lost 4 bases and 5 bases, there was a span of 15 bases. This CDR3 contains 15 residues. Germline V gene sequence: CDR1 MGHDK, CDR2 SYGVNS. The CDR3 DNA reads TGTGCCAGCAGTGGGAGAGGGACACTCAACAATGAGCAGTTCTTC. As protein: CASSGRGTLNNEQFF.

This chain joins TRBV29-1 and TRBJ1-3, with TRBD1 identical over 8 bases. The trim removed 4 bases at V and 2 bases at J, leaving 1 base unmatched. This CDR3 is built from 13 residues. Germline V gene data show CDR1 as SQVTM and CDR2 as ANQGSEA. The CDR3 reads CSVAGQAGNTIYF. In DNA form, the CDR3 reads TGCAGCGTTGCGGGACAGGCTGGAAACACCATATATTTT.

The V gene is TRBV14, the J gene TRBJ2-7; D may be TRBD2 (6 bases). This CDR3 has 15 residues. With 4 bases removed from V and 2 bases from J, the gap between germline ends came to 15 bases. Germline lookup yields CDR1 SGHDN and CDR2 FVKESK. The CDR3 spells CASSRQLGGTYEQYF. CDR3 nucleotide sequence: TGTGCCAGCAGCCGCCAGTTGGGGGGAACCTACGAGCAGTACTTC.

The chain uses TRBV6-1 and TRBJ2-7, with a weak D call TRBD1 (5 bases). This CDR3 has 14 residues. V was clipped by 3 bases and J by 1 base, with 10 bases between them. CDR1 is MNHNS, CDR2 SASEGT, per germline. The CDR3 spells CASSDGAGSYEQYF. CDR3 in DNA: TGTGCCAGCAGTGATGGGGCAGGGTCCTACGAGCAGTACTTC.

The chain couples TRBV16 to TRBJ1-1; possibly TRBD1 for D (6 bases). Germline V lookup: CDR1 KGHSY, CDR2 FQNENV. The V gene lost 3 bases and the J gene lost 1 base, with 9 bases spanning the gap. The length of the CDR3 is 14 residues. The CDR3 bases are TGTGCCAGCAGCCAGCAGGGGCGGAACACTGAAGCTTTCTTT. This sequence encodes CASSQQGRNTEAFF.

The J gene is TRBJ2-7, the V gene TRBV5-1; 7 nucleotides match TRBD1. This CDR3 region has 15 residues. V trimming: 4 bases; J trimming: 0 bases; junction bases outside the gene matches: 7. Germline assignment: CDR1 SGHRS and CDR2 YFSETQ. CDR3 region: CASSPDRALSYEQYF. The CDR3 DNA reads TGCGCCAGCAGCCCCGACAGGGCCCTCTCCTACGAGCAGTACTTC.